The sequence of this T cell receptor beta chain was determined in a study of blood T cell repertoires in COVID-19. Across the whole study: PBMCs, B-cell-depleted T cells, or T cells provided the cDNA or gDNA that made up the material.

Trimming shortened V by 5 bases and J by 0 bases, and 11 bases separated the two germline ends. This CDR3 has 15 residues. Germline-derived CDR1 and CDR2 are SGHTA and FQGTGA. The repertoire was sequenced with immunoSEQ multiplex PCR; TCRdb's copy has only in-frame clones and lacks some. Here the sample spans about 210,000 clones, roughly 94% being singletons. The chain combines TRBV7-3 with TRBJ2-1, with D tentatively TRBD1 (5 bases). Sequencing input: peripheral blood. The TCR originated in a man aged 25 to 40 with acute or convalescent COVID-19. The CDR3 loop is CASSRGQGSYNEQFF. CDR3 coding DNA: TGTGCCAGCAGCCGCGGACAAGGCTCCTACAATGAGCAGTTCTTC.